The source of this TCR beta chain is a study of T cells in Graves' hyperthyroidism and ophthalmopathy (dated by TCRdb to the late 2010s). For context, the study as a whole: Peripheral blood samples were taken at the time of initial diagnosis, prior to any treatment. TCR Vbeta CDR3 sequencing of some 140 peripheral blood samples (around 45 ophthalmopathy, some 75 hyperthyroidism and approximately 17 progressor patients) is reported in the paper. The roughly 99 discovery patients were divided at random into training and test sets in a 7:3 ratio. After sampling, hyperthyroidism patients received methimazole starting at 30 mg daily, and ophthalmopathy patients received high-dose intravenous methylprednisolone. Thyroid tissue and blood T-cell repertoires from about six Graves' hyperthyroidism patients were also compared in the study. Prospective prediction of ophthalmopathy was tested in an independent validation cohort of approximately 19 hyperthyroidism patients and roughly 16 patients who later progressed to ophthalmopathy. A discovery cohort of about 95 patients, about 44 with Graves' ophthalmopathy and 55 to 65 with stable Graves' hyperthyroidism, was used to find distinguishing TCR V-J signatures.

The CDR3 numbers 15 residues from cysteine through phenylalanine. Just CDR3 DNA is preserved here, 45 bases in frame from base 1. Unmatched junction bases come to 9, with V trimmed by 7 bases and J by 4 bases. Findings and caveats that apply to the study as a whole: In validation, the model predicted progression to ophthalmopathy with just under 71% sensitivity and approximately 78% specificity, a median of approximately 6.7 months before onset. Ophthalmopathy was separated from stable hyperthyroidism by a 13 V-J signature model, with around 90% sensitivity and 81% to 82% specificity obtained in cross-validation and 80%/75% obtained in testing. Most expanded thyroid clonotypes (frequency above 0.001) were also detected in blood, a finding suggesting that blood repertoires may reflect thyroid immune responses. Sample size was not statistically predetermined, and blinding of investigators to group allocation was not performed.

In the ophthalmopathy patients, disease was moderately to severely active, with a Clinical Activity Score of 3 or more, a NOSPECS grade of 4 or more, and a duration of less than 3 months. Any patient with an uncontrolled infection, another autoimmune disease, pregnancy or lactation was excluded. Diagnoses were established on the basis of clinical symptoms, serum thyroxine and TRAb, thyroid ultrasound, and orbital computed tomography. PBMCs were separated from 7.5 to 10 ml of fresh peripheral blood using Ficoll-Paque density gradient centrifugation. Total RNA was extracted using Trizol reagent, and RNA quality was assessed on an Agilent 2100 Bioanalyzer. The sample holds many counts of this clonotype. Its target antigen remains unknown. No base-level quality is on record; no much larger clone is a single base apart. Amplification of TCR beta CDR3 regions was carried out from RNA transcripts. A first-round RT-PCR of the TCR CDR3 used the HTBI primer set with the Qiagen OneStep RT-PCR kit. Libraries were constructed in a second round of multiplex PCR, after which size selection and purification were carried out. The libraries were sequenced on an Illumina HiSeq2000 using paired-end 100 bp reads. For the original study's pipeline: SOAPnuke was used to process the raw data, with reads discarded if the reads contained adapters or uncalled bases, had a mean Phred below 15, or lacked an exact constant-primer or identifier match. High-quality paired reads were merged using COPE v1.2.5, and each unique nucleotide sequence was defined as a clonotype. MiTCR v1.1 was used to align clonotypes to the IMGT TRBV, TRBD and TRBJ reference segments. The analysis included only V-J combinations with a frequency above 0.0001, which together covered more than 98% of the repertoires. A TCS score was defined as the ratio between F50 (clonal expansion) and ExV (chaos), using BLOSUM62-based TCRdist between CDR3 peptides within each V-J. Welch's t-statistics and random forest reduced several hundred V-J features to fewer than 15, which were used in a naive Bayes classifier (R e1071). TCRdb applied fastp at Q25 and MiXCR to the public reads, then kept only in-frame beta chains. Duplicate CDR3 protein sequences are folded into a single record with the most common DNA and genes. What appears here as the V and J calls and clone size reflects TCRdb's work, not the paper's. The sample records about 640,000 distinct CDR3 sequences, around 13% of which are singletons. Around 13% of the sample lies in the top ten.

The clonotype was recovered from a woman aged 50 to 60 with Graves' ophthalmopathy. Sequenced: blood. The sequence is built from TRBV12-3 or TRBV12-4 and TRBJ2-1; 8 bases in the junction line up with TRBD2. The CDR3 amino acid sequence is: CASIFSASGYNEQFF. The bases read TGTGCCAGCATTTTCTCGGCTAGCGGGTACAATGAGCAGTTCTTC.